Below, 10 T cell receptor beta chains from the same sample are listed, as sequenced in a study of blood T cell repertoires in COVID-19. Sequenced by immunoSEQ multiplex PCR; TCRdb stores in-frame clones only, minus some. Found here are about 230,000 clones, 65% to 90% of them singletons; the top ten hold roughly 10%. Specimen: peripheral blood. The receptor source for this set is a man in his fifties or sixties with COVID-19, enrolled during active disease.

The chain recombines TRBV19 with TRBJ2-1; TRBD2 aligns across 8 bases. The CDR3 is 15 amino acids. Germline V lookup: CDR1 LNHDA, CDR2 SQIVND (reference sequence). The junction had 5 bases not matched to a gene; V was cut back by 1 base and J by 6 bases. CDR3 DNA: TGTGCCAGTAGTATAGCAGCGGGGGCCGTCAATGAGCAGTTCTTC. Amino acid sequence: CASSIAAGAVNEQFF. The variable domain in full, with the rest retrieved from reference TRBV19 and TRBJ2-1, is DGGITQSPKYLFRKEGQNVTLSCEQNLNHDAMYWYRQDPGQGLRLIYYSQIVNDFQKGDIAEGYSVSREKKESFPLTVTSAQKNPTAFYLCASSIAAGAVNEQFFGPGTRLTVL.

This clone has just a few counts. J is TRBJ2-2 and V is TRBV5-1; TRBD2 is a possible D gene (5 bases). The V end was cut by 0 bases, the J end by 3 bases, with 6 bases between. The CDR3 sequence is 14 residues long. The germline V gene has CDR1 SGHRS and CDR2 YFSETQ. CDR3 residues: CASSLAGYTGELFF. The CDR3 DNA is TGCGCCAGCAGCTTGGCGGGGTACACCGGGGAGCTGTTTTTT. Together with reference TRBV5-1 and TRBJ2-2, the CDR3 gives the full variable domain: KAGVTQTPRYLIKTRGQQVTLSCSPISGHRSVSWYQQTPGQGLQFLFEYFSETQRNKGNFPGRFSGRQFSNSRSEMNVSTLELGDSALYLCASSLAGYTGELFFGEGSRLTVL.

CDR3: CASSGGPTNEKLFF. CDR3 nucleotides: TGTGCCAGCAGCGGTGGCCCAACTAATGAAAAACTGTTTTTT. The J gene is TRBJ1-4, the V gene TRBV9, with D unresolved. From germline, CDR1 is SGDLS and CDR2 YYNGEE. The CDR3 length is 14 residues. The V end was cut by 3 bases, the J end by 0 bases, with 6 bases between.

CDR3 DNA sequence: TGTGCCAGCAGTGAAGGGTTGAATGGGCGAGCCCAGCATTTT. Protein sequence: CASSEGLNGRAQHF. The gene calls are TRBV6-1 and TRBJ1-5; D is unclear. The length of the CDR3 is 14 residues. V gave up 1 base and J gave up 11 bases, with 15 bases separating them. Germline V gene sequence: CDR1 MNHNS, CDR2 SASEGT.

CDR3 nucleotides: TGTGCCAGCAGCGCGACAGGTTCCCATGAGCAGTTCTTC. Translating gives CASSATGSHEQFF. This rearrangement joins TRBV9 to TRBJ2-1, with a weak D call TRBD1 (6 bases). V dropped 3 bases and J dropped 8 bases, with 12 bases sitting between them. This CDR3 is built from 13 residues. Per the germline V gene, CDR1 is SGDLS and CDR2 is YYNGEE.

The chain combines TRBV3-1 (or the pseudogene TRBV3-2) with TRBJ1-4, with 7 bases matching TRBD1. The germline V gene has CDR1 LGHDT and CDR2 YNNKEL (reference sequence). Unmatched junction bases numbered 9, after V lost 4 bases and J lost 1 base. The CDR3 is 17 residues long. The CDR3 DNA sequence: TGTGCCAGCAGCCGGGACAGAAGTATCCGAACTAATGAAAAACTGTTTTTT. As protein: CASSRDRSIRTNEKLFF.

The V gene is TRBV10-2, the J gene TRBJ2-2; 8 nucleotides line up with TRBD2. J gave up 7 bases and V 2 bases, and 3 bases lay outside the gene matches. Germline V CDR1 and CDR2: WSHSY, SAAADI. CDR3 length: 14 residues. The CDR3 loop is CASSEVRGGGELFF. CDR3 nucleotide sequence: TGCGCCAGCAGTGAGGTCCGGGGGGGCGGGGAGCTGTTTTTT.

This chain links TRBV5-6 with TRBJ1-2; TRBD1 might be the D (5 bases). The V end lost 4 bases, the J end lost 3 bases, and 13 bases lay between the germline ends. Germline lookup yields CDR1 SGHDT and CDR2 YYEEEE. The CDR3 contains 14 residues. CDR3 in DNA: TGTGCCAGCAGCCCGGTAGTGACAGACTATGGCTACACCTTC. As protein: CASSPVVTDYGYTF.

J is TRBJ2-7 and V is TRBV6-1, with 10 bases lining up with TRBD2. The germline gives CDR1 MNHNS, CDR2 SASEGT. Trimming at V came to 3 bases and at J to 2 bases, leaving 16 bases not matched to a gene. The length of the CDR3 is 19 residues. CDR3 loop: CASSDVVGGRTSGTYEQYF. In nucleotides, the CDR3 is TGTGCCAGCAGTGATGTTGTAGGCGGCCGGACTAGCGGAACCTACGAGCAGTACTTC.

This chain uses TRBV18 with TRBJ1-4; 9 positions agree with TRBD1. Germline V gives CDR1 KGHSH, CDR2 LQKENI. V trimming: 3 bases; J trimming: 7 bases; junction bases outside the gene matches: 9. There are 16 residues in the CDR3. The CDR3 here is CASSPRTGVLGEKLFF. The CDR3 bases are TGTGCCAGCTCACCTAGGACAGGGGTTTTAGGTGAAAAACTGTTTTTT.